The text below deals with one TCR beta chain. This sample was taken from a study of T cell changes during pregnancy in multiple sclerosis. Method: immunoSEQ multiplex PCR; TCRdb's copy keeps in-frame clones and lacks some. The table has 15,000 or so clones, just over 85% seen once; the top ten hold around 19%. Trimming cost V 9 bases and J 2 bases; bases outside gene matches: 4. This CDR3 comprises 13 residues. The germline V gene encodes CDR1 SNHLY and CDR2 FYNNEI. The chain joins TRBV2 to TRBJ2-5, with 9 bases matching TRBD1. The TCR sequence derives from a female donor with multiple sclerosis, enrolled in a pregnancy study. Specimen: CD8+ T cells from peripheral blood mononuclear cells, collected in the first trimester of pregnancy. The CDR3: CASGGQGQETQYF. DNA for the CDR3: TGTGCCAGTGGGGGACAGGGTCAAGAGACCCAGTACTTC.